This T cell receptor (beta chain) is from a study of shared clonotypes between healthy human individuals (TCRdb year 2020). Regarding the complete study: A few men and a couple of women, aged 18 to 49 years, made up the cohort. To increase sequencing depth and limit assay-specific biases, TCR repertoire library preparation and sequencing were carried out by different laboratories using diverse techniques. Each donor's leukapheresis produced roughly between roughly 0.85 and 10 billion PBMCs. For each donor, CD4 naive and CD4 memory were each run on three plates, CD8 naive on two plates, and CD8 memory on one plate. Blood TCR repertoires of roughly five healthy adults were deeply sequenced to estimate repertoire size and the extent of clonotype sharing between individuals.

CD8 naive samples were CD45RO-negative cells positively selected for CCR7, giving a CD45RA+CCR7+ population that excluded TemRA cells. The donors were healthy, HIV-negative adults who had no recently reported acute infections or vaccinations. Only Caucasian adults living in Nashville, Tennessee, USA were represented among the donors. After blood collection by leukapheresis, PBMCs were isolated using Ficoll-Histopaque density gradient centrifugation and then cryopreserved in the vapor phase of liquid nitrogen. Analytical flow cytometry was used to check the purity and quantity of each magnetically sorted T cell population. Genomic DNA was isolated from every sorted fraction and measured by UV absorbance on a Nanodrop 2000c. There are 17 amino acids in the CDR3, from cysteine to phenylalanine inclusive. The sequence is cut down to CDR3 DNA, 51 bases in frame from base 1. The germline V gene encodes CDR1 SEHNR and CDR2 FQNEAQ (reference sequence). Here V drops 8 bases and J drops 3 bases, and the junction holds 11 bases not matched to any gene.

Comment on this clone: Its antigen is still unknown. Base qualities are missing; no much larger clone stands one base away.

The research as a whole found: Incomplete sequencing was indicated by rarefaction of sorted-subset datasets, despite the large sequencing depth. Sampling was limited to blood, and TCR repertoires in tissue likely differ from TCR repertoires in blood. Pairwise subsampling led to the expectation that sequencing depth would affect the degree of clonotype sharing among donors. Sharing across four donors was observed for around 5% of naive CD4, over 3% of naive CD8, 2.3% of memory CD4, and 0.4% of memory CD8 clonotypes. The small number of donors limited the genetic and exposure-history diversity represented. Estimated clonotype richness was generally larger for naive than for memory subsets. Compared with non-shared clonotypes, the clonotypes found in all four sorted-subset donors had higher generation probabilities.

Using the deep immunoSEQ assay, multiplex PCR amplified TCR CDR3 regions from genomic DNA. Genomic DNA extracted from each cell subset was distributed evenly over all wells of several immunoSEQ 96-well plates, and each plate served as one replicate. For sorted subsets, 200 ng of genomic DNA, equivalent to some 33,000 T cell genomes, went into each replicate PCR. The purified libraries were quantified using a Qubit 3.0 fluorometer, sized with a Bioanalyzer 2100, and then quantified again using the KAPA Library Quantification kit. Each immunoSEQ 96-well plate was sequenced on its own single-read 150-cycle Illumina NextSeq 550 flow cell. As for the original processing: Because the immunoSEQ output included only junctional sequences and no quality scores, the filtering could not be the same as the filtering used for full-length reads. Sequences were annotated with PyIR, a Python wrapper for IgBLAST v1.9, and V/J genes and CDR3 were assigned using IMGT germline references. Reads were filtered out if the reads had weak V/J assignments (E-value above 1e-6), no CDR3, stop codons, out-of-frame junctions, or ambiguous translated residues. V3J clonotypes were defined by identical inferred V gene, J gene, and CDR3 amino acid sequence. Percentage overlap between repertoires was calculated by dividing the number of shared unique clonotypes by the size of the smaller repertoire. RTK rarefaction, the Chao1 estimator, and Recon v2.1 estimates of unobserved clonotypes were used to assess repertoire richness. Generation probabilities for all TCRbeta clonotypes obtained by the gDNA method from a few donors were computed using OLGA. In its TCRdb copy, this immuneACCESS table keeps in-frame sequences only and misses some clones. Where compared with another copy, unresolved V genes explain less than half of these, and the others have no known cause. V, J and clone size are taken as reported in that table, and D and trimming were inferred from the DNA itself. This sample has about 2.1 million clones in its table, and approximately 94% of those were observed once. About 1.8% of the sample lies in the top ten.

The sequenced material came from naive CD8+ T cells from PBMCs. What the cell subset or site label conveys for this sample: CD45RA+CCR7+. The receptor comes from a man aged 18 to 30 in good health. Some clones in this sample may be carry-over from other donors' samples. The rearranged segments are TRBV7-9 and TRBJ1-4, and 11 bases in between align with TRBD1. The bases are TGTGCCAGCTCAAGGACAGGGGGCCTTGGGGCTAATGAAAAACTGTTTTTT. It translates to CASSRTGGLGANEKLFF.